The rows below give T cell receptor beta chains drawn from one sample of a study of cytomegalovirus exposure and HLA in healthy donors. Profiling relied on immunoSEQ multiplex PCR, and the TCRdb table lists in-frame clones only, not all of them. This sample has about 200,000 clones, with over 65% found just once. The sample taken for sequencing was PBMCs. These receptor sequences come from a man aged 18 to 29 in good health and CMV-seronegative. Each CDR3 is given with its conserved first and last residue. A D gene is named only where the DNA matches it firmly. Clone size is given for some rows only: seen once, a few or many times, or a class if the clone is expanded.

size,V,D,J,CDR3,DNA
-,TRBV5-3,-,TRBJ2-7,CARSGTGGSSYEQYF,TGTGCCAGAAGCGGGACAGGCGGGAGCTCCTACGAGCAGTACTTC
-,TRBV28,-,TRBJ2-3,CASSLVHTDTQYF,TGTGCCAGCAGCCTTGTACACACAGATACGCAGTATTTT
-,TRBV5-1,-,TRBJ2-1,CASSLRDREVSNEQFF,TGCGCCAGCAGCTTACGTGACAGGGAGGTTTCTAATGAGCAGTTCTTC
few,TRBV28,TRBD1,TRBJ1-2,CASSGRGRYGYTF,TGTGCCAGCAGTGGCAGGGGGCGCTATGGCTACACCTTC
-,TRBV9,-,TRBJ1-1,CASAGGGGTEAFF,TGTGCCAGCGCTGGCGGCGGCGGGACTGAAGCTTTCTTT
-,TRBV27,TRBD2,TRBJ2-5,CASHSGTSGRETQYF,TGTGCCAGCCACTCCGGGACTAGCGGGAGAGAGACCCAGTACTTC
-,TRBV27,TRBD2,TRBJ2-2,CASSPDGLAGDTGELFF,TGTGCCAGCAGTCCCGACGGACTAGCGGGAGACACCGGGGAGCTGTTTTTT
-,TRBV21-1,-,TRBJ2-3,CASSKCGGMGADTQYF,TGTGCCAGCAGCAAATGTGGCGGGATGGGTGCAGATACGCAGTATTTT
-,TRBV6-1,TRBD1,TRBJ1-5,CASSPGGMGNQPQHF,TGTGCCAGCAGCCCAGGGGGCATGGGCAATCAGCCCCAGCATTTT
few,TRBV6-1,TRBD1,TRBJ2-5,CASRRTGGPQETQYF,TGTGCCAGCAGAAGGACAGGGGGCCCCCAAGAGACCCAGTACTTC
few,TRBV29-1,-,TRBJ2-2,CSVEGGTGELFF,TGCAGCGTTGAGGGGGGCACCGGGGAGCTGTTTTTT
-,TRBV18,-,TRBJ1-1,CASSQSGVGEAFF,TGTGCCAGCTCACAGTCCGGGGTGGGTGAAGCTTTCTTT
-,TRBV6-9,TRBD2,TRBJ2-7,CASSYSPLVGRAKEQYF,TGTGCCAGCAGTTATTCTCCACTGGTCGGGAGGGCCAAGGAACAGTACTTC
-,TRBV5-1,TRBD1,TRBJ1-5,CASSTGTGGQPQHF,TGCGCCAGCAGTACCGGGACAGGGGGGCAGCCCCAGCATTTT
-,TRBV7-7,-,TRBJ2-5,CATSRDLRETQYF,TGTGCTACATCTCGGGACTTAAGAGAGACCCAGTACTTC
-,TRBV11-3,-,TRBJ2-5,CASSLRSGETQYF,TGTGCCAGCAGCTTGCGGTCGGGGGAGACCCAGTACTTC
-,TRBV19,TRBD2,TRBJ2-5,CASSPRTSGSQETQYF,TGTGCCAGTAGTCCCCGGACTAGCGGGTCCCAAGAGACCCAGTACTTC
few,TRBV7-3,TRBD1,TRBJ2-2,CASSPYGQGGTGELFF,TGTGCCAGCAGCCCGTACGGACAGGGCGGCACCGGGGAGCTGTTTTTT